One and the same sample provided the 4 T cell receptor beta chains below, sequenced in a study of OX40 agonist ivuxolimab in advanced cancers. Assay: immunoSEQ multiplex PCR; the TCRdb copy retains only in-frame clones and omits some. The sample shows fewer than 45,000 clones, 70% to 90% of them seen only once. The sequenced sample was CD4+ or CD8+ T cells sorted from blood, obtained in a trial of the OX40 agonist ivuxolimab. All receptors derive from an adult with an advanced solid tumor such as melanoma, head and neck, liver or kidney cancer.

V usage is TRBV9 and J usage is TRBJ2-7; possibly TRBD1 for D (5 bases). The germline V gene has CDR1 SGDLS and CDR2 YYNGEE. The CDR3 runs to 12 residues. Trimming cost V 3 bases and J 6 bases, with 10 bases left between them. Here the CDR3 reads CASSGTGAEQYF. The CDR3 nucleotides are TGTGCCAGCAGCGGCACAGGCGCCGAGCAGTACTTC.

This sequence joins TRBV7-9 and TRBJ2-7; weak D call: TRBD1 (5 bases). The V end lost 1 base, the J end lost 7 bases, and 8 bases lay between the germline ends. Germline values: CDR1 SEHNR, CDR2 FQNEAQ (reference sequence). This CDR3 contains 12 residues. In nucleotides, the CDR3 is TGTGCCAGCAGCTTAGTAGGGGTGGAGCAGTACTTC. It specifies CASSLVGVEQYF.

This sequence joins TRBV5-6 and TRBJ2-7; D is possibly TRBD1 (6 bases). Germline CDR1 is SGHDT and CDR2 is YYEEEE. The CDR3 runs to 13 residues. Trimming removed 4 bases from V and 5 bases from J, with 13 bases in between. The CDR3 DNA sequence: TGTGCCAGCAGCCAGGGGAGTTCCGACGAGCAGTACTTC. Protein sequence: CASSQGSSDEQYF.

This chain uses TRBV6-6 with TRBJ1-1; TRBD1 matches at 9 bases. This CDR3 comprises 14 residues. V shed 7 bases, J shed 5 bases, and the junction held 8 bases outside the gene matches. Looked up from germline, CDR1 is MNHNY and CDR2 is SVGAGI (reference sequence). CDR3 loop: CASTLTGGTTEAFF. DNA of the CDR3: TGTGCCAGCACTCTGACAGGGGGAACGACTGAAGCTTTCTTT.